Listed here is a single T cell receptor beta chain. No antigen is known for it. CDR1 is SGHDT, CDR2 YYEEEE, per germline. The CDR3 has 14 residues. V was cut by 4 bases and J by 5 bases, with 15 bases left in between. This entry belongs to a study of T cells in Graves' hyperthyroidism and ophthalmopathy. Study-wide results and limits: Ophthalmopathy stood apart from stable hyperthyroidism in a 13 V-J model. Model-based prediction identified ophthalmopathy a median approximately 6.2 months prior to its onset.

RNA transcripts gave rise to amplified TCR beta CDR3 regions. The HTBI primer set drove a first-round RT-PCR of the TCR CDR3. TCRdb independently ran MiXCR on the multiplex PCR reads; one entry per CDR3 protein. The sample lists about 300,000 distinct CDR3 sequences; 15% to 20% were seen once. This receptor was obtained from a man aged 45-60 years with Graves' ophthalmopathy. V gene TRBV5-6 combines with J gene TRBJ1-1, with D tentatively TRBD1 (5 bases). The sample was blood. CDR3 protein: CASSPRREGTEAFF. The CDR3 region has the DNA TGTGCCAGCAGCCCTAGACGGGAGGGGACTGAAGCTTTCTTT.